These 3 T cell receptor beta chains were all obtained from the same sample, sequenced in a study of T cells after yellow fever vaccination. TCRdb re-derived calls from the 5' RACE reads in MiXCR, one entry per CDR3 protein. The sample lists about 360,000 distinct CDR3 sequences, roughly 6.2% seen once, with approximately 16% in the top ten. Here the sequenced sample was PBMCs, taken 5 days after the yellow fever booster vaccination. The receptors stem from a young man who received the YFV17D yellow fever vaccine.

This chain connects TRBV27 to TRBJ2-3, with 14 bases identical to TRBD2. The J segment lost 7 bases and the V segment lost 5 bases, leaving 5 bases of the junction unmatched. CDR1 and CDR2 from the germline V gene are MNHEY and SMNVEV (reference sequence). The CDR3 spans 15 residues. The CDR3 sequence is CASSGGTSGSYTQYF. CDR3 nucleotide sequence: TGTGCCAGCAGTGGTGGGACTAGCGGGAGTTATACGCAGTATTTT.

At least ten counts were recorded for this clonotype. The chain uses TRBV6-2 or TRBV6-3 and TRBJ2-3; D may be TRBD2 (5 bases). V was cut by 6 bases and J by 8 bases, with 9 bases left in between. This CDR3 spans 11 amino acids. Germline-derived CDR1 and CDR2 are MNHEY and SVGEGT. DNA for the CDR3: TGTGCCAGCAGAAAGGAGGTTACGCAGTATTTT. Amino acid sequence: CASRKEVTQYF.

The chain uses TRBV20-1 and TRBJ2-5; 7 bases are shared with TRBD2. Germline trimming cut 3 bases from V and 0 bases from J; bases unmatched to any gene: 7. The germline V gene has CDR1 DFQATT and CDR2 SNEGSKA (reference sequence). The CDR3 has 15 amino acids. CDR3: CSASSLAEYQETQYF. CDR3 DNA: TGCAGTGCTAGTTCGCTAGCGGAATACCAAGAGACCCAGTACTTC.